Shown below are 26 T cell receptor beta chains from a single sample sequenced in a study of blood T cells in healthy people across ages. Through a sample-barcoded 5' primer and a J-beta primer mix, a second PCR was run for roughly 6 to 12 cycles. MiXCR, run by TCRdb on the 5' RACE reads, gives a single entry per CDR3 protein. The table has some 670,000 distinct CDR3 sequences, around 50% seen once. The sequenced material came from blood. These receptors were obtained from an elderly woman in good health.

The V and J genes are TRBV11-2 and TRBJ2-5, with 7 bases lining up with TRBD2. The CDR3 has 18 residues. From germline, CDR1 is SGHAT and CDR2 FQNNGV. Germline trimming cut 2 bases from V and 2 bases from J; bases unmatched to any gene: 14. CDR3 nucleotides: TGTGCCAGCAGCTTAACGTTTTCCGTTAGCGGGCAGCAAGAGACCCAGTACTTC. This codes for CASSLTFSVSGQQETQYF.

The chain uses TRBV24-1 and TRBJ2-5, with D possibly TRBD2 on 5 matching bases. The germline gives CDR1 KGHDR, CDR2 SFDVKD. V was pared by 3 bases and J by 11 bases, with 27 bases between. The CDR3 has 17 residues. The CDR3 sequence is CATSDPTPTRGNNEQYF. CDR3 sequence (DNA): TGTGCCACCAGTGATCCCACCCCAACTCGGGGTAACAATGAGCAGTACTTC.

This clonotype was detected a few times. This chain joins TRBV20-1 and TRBJ2-1; 9 positions agree with TRBD1. V was pared by 6 bases and J by 7 bases, with 10 bases of the junction left unmatched. The germline V gene has CDR1 DFQATT and CDR2 SNEGSKA (reference sequence). The CDR3 extends over 14 amino acids. The CDR3 loop reads CSALGTGKKNEQFF. CDR3 nucleotides: TGCAGTGCCCTCGGGACAGGGAAGAAGAATGAGCAGTTCTTC.

V usage is TRBV7-8 and J usage is TRBJ2-7; 11 nucleotides agree with TRBD2. This CDR3 contains 16 residues. The ends lost 6 bases at V and 5 bases at J; junction bases unmatched: 12. Germline V gene lookup returns CDR1 SGHVS and CDR2 FQNEAQ. In DNA form, the CDR3 reads TGTGCCAGCAGTTTTAACCTAGCGGGGGGACCTCACGAGCAGTACTTC. It yields the protein CASSFNLAGGPHEQYF.

J is TRBJ1-5 and V is TRBV9; D gene ambiguous. The CDR3 runs to 14 residues. Trimming took off 2 bases at V and 0 bases at J, with 6 bases between the two ends. Germline values: CDR1 SGDLS, CDR2 YYNGEE. The CDR3 nucleotides read TGTGCCAGCAGCGTTGGAGCTAGCAATCAGCCCCAGCATTTT. Its translation: CASSVGASNQPQHF.

Remarks on this clonotype: A read error may explain this, as a much larger clone is one base away. This chain links TRBV10-3 with TRBJ2-1; 11 nucleotides match TRBD1. CDR1 ENHRY and CDR2 SYGVKD come from the germline V gene. J gave up 4 bases and V 10 bases, and 6 bases lay outside the gene matches. The CDR3 is 14 residues long. The CDR3 coding sequence is TGTGCCACTCAGGGGACAGGGGGATACAATGAGCAGTTCTTC. This translates into CATQGTGGYNEQFF.

This clonotype was seen repeatedly, ten times or more. The V gene is TRBV24-1, the J gene TRBJ2-3; perhaps TRBD2 as D (5 bases). The CDR3 is 16 amino acids. Trimming removed 0 bases from V and 3 bases from J, with 12 bases in between. Germline loops: CDR1 KGHDR, CDR2 SFDVKD. In DNA form, the CDR3 reads TGTGCCACCAGTGATTTGCCGGGGTCCGGGACAGATACGCAGTATTTT. This translates into CATSDLPGSGTDTQYF.

In regard to this clonotype: This sequence may be a read error, since a much larger clone differs from it by one base. The chain joins TRBV7-8 to TRBJ2-7, with D uncertain. This CDR3 is built from 15 residues. V shed 5 bases and J shed 10 bases, with 24 bases lying between them. The V gene's germline CDR1 is SGHVS and CDR2 FQNEAQ. Here the CDR3 reads CASSLEVRIKEAQYF. The CDR3 DNA sequence: TGTGCCAGCAGCCTAGAGGTCAGGATTAAAGAGGCCCAGTACTTC.

This clonotype was seen ten or more times. This chain uses TRBV28 with TRBJ2-7, with a weak D call TRBD1 (5 bases). The CDR3 runs to 15 residues. Germline CDR1 and CDR2: MDHEN and SYDVKM. The V gene lost 2 bases and the J gene lost 2 bases, with 13 bases spanning the gap. CDR3 sequence (DNA): TGTGCCAGCAGTTTAACGGACAATTCCGCCTACGAGCAGTACTTC. Residues: CASSLTDNSAYEQYF.

Many counts were recorded for this clonotype. CDR3 sequence reads: CSVRRDTEAFF. CDR3 sequence (DNA): TGCAGCGTTAGAAGGGACACTGAAGCTTTCTTT. The V gene is TRBV29-1, the J gene TRBJ1-1; no reliable D call. Trimming removed 5 bases at V and 3 bases at J, with 7 bases between. The germline gives CDR1 SQVTM, CDR2 ANQGSEA. This CDR3 contains 11 residues.

The sample holds many counts of this clonotype. The chain is built from TRBV28 and TRBJ2-1; D ambiguous. The CDR3 is 15 amino acids. Germline V lookup: CDR1 MDHEN, CDR2 SYDVKM. Deletions cut 6 bases from V and 6 bases from J, with 18 bases between. CDR3: CASSSGTDLPNEQFF. The CDR3 region has the DNA TGTGCCAGCAGCTCCGGAACAGACCTACCCAATGAGCAGTTCTTC. The full variable domain, in which reference TRBV28 and TRBJ2-1 provide the parts outside the CDR3, is DVKVTQSSRYLVKRTGEKVFLECVQDMDHENMFWYRQDPGLGLRLIYFSYDVKMKEKGDIPEGYSVSREKKERFSLILESASTNQTSMYLCASSSGTDLPNEQFFGPGTRLTVL.

This clonotype was seen many times. For the CDR3, the DNA is TGTGCCAGCAGCCTTGATTTGACAAACGGAGGTGAGCAGTTCTTC. This translates into CASSLDLTNGGEQFF. V is TRBV7-9 and J is TRBJ2-1, with D tentatively TRBD2 (5 bases). Germline CDR1 reads SEHNR; CDR2 reads FQNEAQ (reference sequence). The CDR3 consists of 15 residues. Trimming pared 5 bases from V and 9 bases from J, leaving 20 bases between.

This clonotype showed up just once. V and J are TRBV2 and TRBJ2-3; D gene ambiguous. Germline values: CDR1 SNHLY, CDR2 FYNNEI. The CDR3 has 16 amino acids. V was trimmed by 7 bases and J by 0 bases, leaving 17 bases between them. Written as DNA, the CDR3 is TGTGCCAGCAATCCCCGTGGAAGCAGTAGCACAGATACGCAGTATTTT. Translation: CASNPRGSSSTDTQYF.

CDR3 in DNA: TGTGCCATCAGTGATACAGGGGTTTTCTATGGCTACACCTTC. Translation gives CAISDTGVFYGYTF. The chain employs TRBV10-3 and TRBJ1-2; 7 positions agree with TRBD1. This CDR3 region has 14 residues. Germline V gene sequence: CDR1 ENHRY, CDR2 SYGVKD. Trimming at V came to 3 bases and at J to 4 bases, leaving 5 bases not matched to a gene.

This clonotype was observed many times. This chain uses TRBV12-3 or TRBV12-4 with TRBJ2-1; D is perhaps TRBD1 (5 bases). This CDR3 is 15 amino acids long. The V end was cut by 3 bases, the J end by 4 bases, with 13 bases between. The CDR3 loop is CASSFSGPQYNEQFF. DNA for the CDR3: TGTGCCAGCAGTTTCTCAGGGCCCCAATACAATGAGCAGTTCTTC.

The chain recombines TRBV29-1 with TRBJ2-3; 7 bases are shared with TRBD2. Germline CDR1 reads SQVTM; CDR2 reads ANQGSEA. CDR3 length: 15 amino acids. V dropped 4 bases and J dropped 2; count of bases not matched to a gene: 9. CDR3 in amino acids: CSVARGDLSTDTQYF. CDR3 DNA: TGCAGCGTTGCTCGGGGGGACCTTTCCACAGATACGCAGTATTTT.

The sample holds one count of this clonotype. The gene calls are TRBV9 and TRBJ2-3; D call uncertain. This CDR3 spans 14 amino acids. Looked up from germline, CDR1 is SGDLS and CDR2 is YYNGEE. V was clipped by 1 base and J by 5 bases, with 11 bases between them. The DNA of the CDR3 is TGTGCCAGCAGCGTATACGGCCCAGAAGATACGCAGTATTTT. Its protein product is CASSVYGPEDTQYF.

As for this clonotype: This may stem from a read error, because a much larger clone lies one nucleotide away. The V and J genes are TRBV20-1 and TRBJ2-3; D is perhaps TRBD1 (5 bases). This CDR3 spans 14 amino acids. Germline CDR1 reads DFQATT; CDR2 reads SNEGSKA (reference sequence). CDR3 protein: CGADDGRGTDTQYF. Here the CDR3 DNA reads TGCGGTGCTGATGACGGCAGGGGCACAGATACGCAGTATTTT.

This clonotype showed up many times. The V call is TRBV3-1, the J call TRBJ2-5; TRBD1 matches 7 bases. CDR1 and CDR2 from the germline V gene are LGHDT and YNNKEL (reference sequence). CDR3 size: 14 residues. J gave up 5 bases and V 3 bases, and 6 bases lay outside the gene matches. CDR3: CASSHDRERETQYF. CDR3 sequence (DNA): TGTGCCAGCAGCCACGACAGGGAGAGGGAGACCCAGTACTTC.

The V and J genes are TRBV15 and TRBJ2-7; a possible D gene is TRBD1 (5 bases). V dropped 0 bases and J dropped 3 bases, with 15 bases sitting between them. The CDR3 is 16 residues long. Germline V gene lookup returns CDR1 LNHNV and CDR2 YYDKDF (reference sequence). CDR3 sequence: CATSRDEGAPLYEQYF. CDR3 bases: TGTGCCACCAGCAGAGATGAAGGGGCCCCCCTCTACGAGCAGTACTTC.

As regards this clonotype: This could be a read error, since a much larger clone is one nucleotide away. V gene TRBV7-9 combines with J gene TRBJ2-3; D unresolved. The CDR3 has 13 amino acids. Trimming removed 4 bases from V and 2 bases from J, with 7 bases in between. Germline-derived CDR1 and CDR2 are SEHNR and FQNEAQ (reference sequence). CDR3 protein: CASSYGPTDTQYF. In DNA form, the CDR3 reads TGTGCCAGCAGCTATGGCCCCACAGATACGCAGTATTTT.

The DNA for the CDR3 is TGTGCCAGCACCCCGGGTGAAGAGACCCAGTACTTC. Residues: CASTPGEETQYF. The V call is TRBV7-9, the J call TRBJ2-7, with unresolved D. Matching the DNA end better, TRBJ2-5 makes the J call doubtful. This CDR3 has 12 residues. In germline, CDR1 is SEHNR, CDR2 FQNEAQ (reference sequence).

J is TRBJ1-3 and V is TRBV10-3, with TRBD1 matching 12 bases. The CDR3 contains 20 residues. J was trimmed by 4 bases and V by 4 bases; bases with no gene match: 17. Germline V lookup: CDR1 ENHRY, CDR2 SYGVKD. The DNA of the CDR3 is TGTGCCATCAGTGGGACTACCGGGACAGGGGGCACCAAGCGAGGAAACACCATATATTTT. It encodes CAISGTTGTGGTKRGNTIYF.

With respect to this clonotype: A junction boundary mismatches the germline segment, possibly from a read error. The chain couples TRBV7-3 to TRBJ2-7; a weak D match, TRBD1 (6 bases). The CDR3 has 20 residues. CDR1 and CDR2 (germline): SGHTA, FQGTGA. The CDR3: CTSSLIGVPSGRDTYNEQYF. DNA for the CDR3: TGTACCAGCAGCTTAATAGGTGTACCATCTGGCAGGGACACCTACAATGAGCAGTACTTC.

The chain has TRBV5-1 and TRBJ2-3, with 10 nucleotides matching TRBD1. Trimming at V came to 3 bases and at J to 0 bases, leaving 4 bases not matched to a gene. This CDR3 contains 16 residues. Per germline, CDR1 SGHRS and CDR2 YFSETQ. In DNA form, the CDR3 reads TGCGCCAGCAGCTCTACGGGACAGGGGAGCACAGATACGCAGTATTTT. Translated: CASSSTGQGSTDTQYF.

Comment on this clonotype: Given a much more abundant clone one base away, this may be a read error. The chain couples TRBV2 to TRBJ2-4; no clear D gene. The CDR3 length is 12 residues. Germline V gives CDR1 SNHLY, CDR2 FYNNEI. The CDR3 loop is CTSRADGNIQYF. In nucleotides, the CDR3 is TGTACCAGCAGAGCCGACGGAAACATTCAGTACTTC. The entire variable domain, with the rest obtained from reference TRBV2 and TRBJ2-4, is as follows: EPEVTQTPSHQVTQMGQEVILRCVPISNHLYFYWYRQILGQKVEFLVSFYNNEISEKSEIFDDQFSVERPDGSNFTLKIRSTKLEDSAMYFCTSRADGNIQYFGAGTRLSVL.